This TCR beta chain stems from a study of cytomegalovirus exposure and HLA in healthy donors. Unmatched junction bases numbered 15, after V lost 6 bases and J lost 6 bases. This CDR3 has 15 amino acids. Germline loops: CDR1 SGHRS, CDR2 YFSETQ. Likely unrecorded immune exposures existed in these nominally healthy donors. Overall study findings and caveats: Under in vitro conditions, a few CMV-associated chains were confirmed as specific for CMV antigens.

Use of 60 Vbeta and 13 Jbeta primers characterized the PCR. The repertoire was sequenced with immunoSEQ multiplex PCR; TCRdb's copy has only in-frame clones and lacks some. The profile shows some 170,000 clones, 75% to 80% of them singletons. This clone appeared a single time. Its matching antigen is unknown. The gene calls are TRBV5-1 and TRBJ2-7, with 7 nucleotides matching TRBD1. The specimen sequenced was PBMCs. This receptor was obtained from a man between 35 and 55 years old in good health and CMV-seropositive. CDR3 region: CASTALGGADLEQYF. CDR3 DNA: TGCGCCAGCACCGCCCTAGGGGGCGCAGACCTCGAGCAGTACTTC.